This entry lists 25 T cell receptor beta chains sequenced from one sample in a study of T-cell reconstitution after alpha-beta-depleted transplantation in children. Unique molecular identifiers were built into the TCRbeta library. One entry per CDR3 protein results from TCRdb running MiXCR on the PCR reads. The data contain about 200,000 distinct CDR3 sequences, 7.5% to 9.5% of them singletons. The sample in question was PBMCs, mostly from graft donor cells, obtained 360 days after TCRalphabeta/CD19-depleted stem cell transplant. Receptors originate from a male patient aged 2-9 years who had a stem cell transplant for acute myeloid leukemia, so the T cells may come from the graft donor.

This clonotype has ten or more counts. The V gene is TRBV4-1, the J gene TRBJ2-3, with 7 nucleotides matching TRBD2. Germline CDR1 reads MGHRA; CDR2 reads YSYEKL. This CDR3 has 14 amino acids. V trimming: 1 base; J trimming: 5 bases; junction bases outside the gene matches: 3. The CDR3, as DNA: TGCGCCAGCAGCCAAGTCCAGCGGGGAGATACGCAGTATTTT. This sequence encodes CASSQVQRGDTQYF.

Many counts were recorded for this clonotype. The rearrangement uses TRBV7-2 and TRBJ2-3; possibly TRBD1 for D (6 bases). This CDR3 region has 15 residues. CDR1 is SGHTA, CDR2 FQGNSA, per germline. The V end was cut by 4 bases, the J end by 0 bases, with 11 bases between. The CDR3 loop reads CASSSRQASTDTQYF. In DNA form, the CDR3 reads TGTGCCAGCAGCTCCCGACAGGCTAGCACAGATACGCAGTATTTT.

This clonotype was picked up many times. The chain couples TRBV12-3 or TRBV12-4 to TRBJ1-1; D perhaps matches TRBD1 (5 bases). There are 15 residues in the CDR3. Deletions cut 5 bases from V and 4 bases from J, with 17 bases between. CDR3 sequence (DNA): TGTGCCAGCAGTCGCTCCATAAAAGGGGTCACTGAAGCTTTCTTT. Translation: CASSRSIKGVTEAFF.

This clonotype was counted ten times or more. For the CDR3, the DNA is TGCGCCAGCAGCTTGAGGACGGGGAACACTGAAGCTTTCTTT. This codes for CASSLRTGNTEAFF. This chain links TRBV5-1 with TRBJ1-1; D is uncertain. Germline V gene lookup returns CDR1 SGHRS and CDR2 YFSETQ. Deletions cut 1 base from V and 1 base from J, with 8 bases between. CDR3 length: 14 residues.

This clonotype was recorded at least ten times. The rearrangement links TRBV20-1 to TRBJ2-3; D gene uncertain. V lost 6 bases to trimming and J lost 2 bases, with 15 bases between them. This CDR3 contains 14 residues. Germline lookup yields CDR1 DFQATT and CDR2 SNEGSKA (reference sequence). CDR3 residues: CSATGARYTDTQYF. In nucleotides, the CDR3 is TGCAGTGCCACCGGAGCGCGGTACACAGATACGCAGTATTTT.

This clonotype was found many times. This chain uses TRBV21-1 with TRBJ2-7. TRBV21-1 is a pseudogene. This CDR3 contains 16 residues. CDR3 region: CASSKEEAGVAHEQYF. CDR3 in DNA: TGTGCCAGCAGCAAAGAGGAAGCGGGAGTCGCCCACGAGCAGTACTTC.

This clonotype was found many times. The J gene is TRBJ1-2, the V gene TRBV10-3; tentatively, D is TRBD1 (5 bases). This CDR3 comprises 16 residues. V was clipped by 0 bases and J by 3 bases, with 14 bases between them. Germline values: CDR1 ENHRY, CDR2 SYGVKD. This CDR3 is CAISESRRGLDYGYTF. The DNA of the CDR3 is TGTGCCATCAGTGAGTCTCGACGGGGCTTAGACTATGGCTACACCTTC.

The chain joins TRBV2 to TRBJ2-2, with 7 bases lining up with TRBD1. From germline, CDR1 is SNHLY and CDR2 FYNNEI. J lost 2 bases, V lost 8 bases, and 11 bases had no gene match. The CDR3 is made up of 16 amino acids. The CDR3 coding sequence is TGTGCCAGCGCAGAGGGGGCGACTCTCAACACCGGGGAGCTGTTTTTT. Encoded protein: CASAEGATLNTGELFF.

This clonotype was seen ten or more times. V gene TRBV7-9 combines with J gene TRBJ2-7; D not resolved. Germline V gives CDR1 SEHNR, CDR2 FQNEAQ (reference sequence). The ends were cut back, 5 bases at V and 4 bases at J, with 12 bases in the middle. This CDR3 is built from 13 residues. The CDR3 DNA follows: TGTGCCAGCAGCCTGGACGGAAGGTACGAGCAGTACGTC. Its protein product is CASSLDGRYEQYV.

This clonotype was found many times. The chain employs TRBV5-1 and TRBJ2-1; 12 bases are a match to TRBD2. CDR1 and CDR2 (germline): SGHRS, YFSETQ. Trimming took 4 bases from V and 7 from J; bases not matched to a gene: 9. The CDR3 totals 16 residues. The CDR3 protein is CASSRALAGGKNEQFF. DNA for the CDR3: TGCGCCAGCAGCCGCGCACTAGCGGGGGGTAAGAATGAGCAGTTCTTC.

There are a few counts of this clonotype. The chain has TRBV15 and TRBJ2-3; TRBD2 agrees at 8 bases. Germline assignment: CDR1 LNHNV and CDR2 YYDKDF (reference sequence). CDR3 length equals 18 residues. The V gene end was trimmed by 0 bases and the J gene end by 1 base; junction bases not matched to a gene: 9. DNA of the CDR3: TGTGCCACCAGCAGAGATCGGGTCCGGGGGGGCGGCACAGATACGCAGTATTTT. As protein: CATSRDRVRGGGTDTQYF.

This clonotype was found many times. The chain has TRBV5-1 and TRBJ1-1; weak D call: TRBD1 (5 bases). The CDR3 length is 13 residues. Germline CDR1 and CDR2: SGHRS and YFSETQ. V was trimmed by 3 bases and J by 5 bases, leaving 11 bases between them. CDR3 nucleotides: TGCGCCAGCAGCTGGCAGGGAAGGACTGAAGCTTTCTTT. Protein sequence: CASSWQGRTEAFF.

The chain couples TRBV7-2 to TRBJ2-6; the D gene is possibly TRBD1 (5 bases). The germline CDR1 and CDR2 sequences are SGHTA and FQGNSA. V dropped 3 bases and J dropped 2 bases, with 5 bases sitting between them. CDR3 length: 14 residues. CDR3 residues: CASSFRAGANVLTF. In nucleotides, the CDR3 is TGTGCCAGCAGCTTCAGGGCTGGGGCCAACGTCCTGACTTTC.

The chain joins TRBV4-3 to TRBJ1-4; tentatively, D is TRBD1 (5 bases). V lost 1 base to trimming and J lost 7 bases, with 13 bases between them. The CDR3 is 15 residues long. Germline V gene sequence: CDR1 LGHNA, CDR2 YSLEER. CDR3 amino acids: CASSQGGAGFEKLFF. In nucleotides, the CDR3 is TGCGCCAGCAGCCAAGGGGGCGCGGGGTTTGAAAAACTGTTTTTT.

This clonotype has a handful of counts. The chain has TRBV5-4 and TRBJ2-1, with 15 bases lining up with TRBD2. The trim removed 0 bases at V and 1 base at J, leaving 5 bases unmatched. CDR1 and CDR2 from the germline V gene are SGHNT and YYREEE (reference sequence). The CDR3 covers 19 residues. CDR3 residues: CASSLGTSGGVGSYNEQFF. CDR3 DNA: TGTGCCAGCAGCTTGGGGACTAGCGGGGGGGTAGGATCCTACAATGAGCAGTTCTTC.

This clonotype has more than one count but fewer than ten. DNA for the CDR3: TGTGCCAGCAGTTTGATAGCCATTAGCACAGATACGCAGTATTTT. Protein product: CASSLIAISTDTQYF. V usage is TRBV12-3 or TRBV12-4 and J usage is TRBJ2-3, with D hard to call. This CDR3 has 15 residues. With 3 bases removed from V and 0 bases from J, the gap between germline ends came to 10 bases.

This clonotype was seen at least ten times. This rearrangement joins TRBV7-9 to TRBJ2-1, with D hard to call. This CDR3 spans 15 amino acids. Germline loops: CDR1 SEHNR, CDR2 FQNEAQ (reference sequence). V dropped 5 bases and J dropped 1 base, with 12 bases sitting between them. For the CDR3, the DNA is TGTGCCAGCAGCCCTACAGAGAGGTCCTACAATGAGCAGTTCTTC. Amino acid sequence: CASSPTERSYNEQFF.

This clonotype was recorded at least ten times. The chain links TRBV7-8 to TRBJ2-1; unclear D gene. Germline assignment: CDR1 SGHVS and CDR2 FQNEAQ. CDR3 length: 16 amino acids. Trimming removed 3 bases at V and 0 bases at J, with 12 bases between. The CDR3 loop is CASSFSSNPSYNEQFF. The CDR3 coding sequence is TGTGCCAGCAGCTTTTCAAGCAACCCCTCCTACAATGAGCAGTTCTTC.

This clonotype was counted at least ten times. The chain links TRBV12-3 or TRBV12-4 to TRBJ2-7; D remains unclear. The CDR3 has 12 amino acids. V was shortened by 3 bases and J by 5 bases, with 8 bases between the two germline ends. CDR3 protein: CASSFATDEQYF. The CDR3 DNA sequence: TGTGCCAGCAGTTTTGCGACTGACGAGCAGTACTTC.

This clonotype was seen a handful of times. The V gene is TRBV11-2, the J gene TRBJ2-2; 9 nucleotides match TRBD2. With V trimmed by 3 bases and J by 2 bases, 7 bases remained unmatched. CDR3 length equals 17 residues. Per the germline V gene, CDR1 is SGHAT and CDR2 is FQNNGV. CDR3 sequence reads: CASSFDRLAGNTGELFF. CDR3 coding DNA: TGTGCCAGCAGCTTTGATCGTCTAGCGGGAAACACCGGGGAGCTGTTTTTT.

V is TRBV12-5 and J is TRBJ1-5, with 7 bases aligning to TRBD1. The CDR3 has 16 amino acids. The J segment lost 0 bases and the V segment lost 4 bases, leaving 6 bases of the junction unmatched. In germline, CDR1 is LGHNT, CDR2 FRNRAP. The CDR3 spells CASGYGTVYSNQPQHF. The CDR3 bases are TGTGCTAGTGGTTATGGGACAGTTTATAGCAATCAGCCCCAGCATTTT.

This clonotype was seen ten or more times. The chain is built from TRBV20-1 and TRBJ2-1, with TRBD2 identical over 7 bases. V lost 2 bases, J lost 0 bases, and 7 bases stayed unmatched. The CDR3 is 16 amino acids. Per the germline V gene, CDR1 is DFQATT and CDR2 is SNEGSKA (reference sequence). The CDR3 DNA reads TGCAGTGCTAGACACCTAGCGGCGAGCTCCTACAATGAGCAGTTCTTC. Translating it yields CSARHLAASSYNEQFF.

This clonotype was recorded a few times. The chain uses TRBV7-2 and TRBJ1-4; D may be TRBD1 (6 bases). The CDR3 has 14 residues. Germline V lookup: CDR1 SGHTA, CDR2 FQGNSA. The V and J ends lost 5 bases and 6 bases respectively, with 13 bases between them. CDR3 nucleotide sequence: TGTGCCAGCAGCGCACGGACAGAGGATGAAAAACTGTTTTTT. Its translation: CASSARTEDEKLFF.

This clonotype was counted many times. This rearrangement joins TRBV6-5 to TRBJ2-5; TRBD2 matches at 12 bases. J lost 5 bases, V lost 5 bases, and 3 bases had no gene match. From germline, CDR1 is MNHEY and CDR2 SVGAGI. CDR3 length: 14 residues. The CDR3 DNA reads TGTGCCAGCAGTATACTAGCGGGAGGCGAGACCCAGTACTTC. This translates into CASSILAGGETQYF.

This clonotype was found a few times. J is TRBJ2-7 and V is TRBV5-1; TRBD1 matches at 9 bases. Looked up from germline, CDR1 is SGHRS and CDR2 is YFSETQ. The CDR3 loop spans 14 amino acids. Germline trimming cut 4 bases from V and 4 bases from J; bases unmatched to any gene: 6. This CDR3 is CASSPGTGLYEQYV. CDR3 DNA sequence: TGCGCCAGCAGCCCCGGGACAGGGCTATACGAGCAGTACGTC.